Following are 19 T cell receptor beta chains from one sample sequenced in a study of Graves' ophthalmopathy and Graves' hyperthyroidism. The TCR beta CDR3 regions underwent amplification from RNA transcripts. An initial RT-PCR round employing HTBI primers preceded a second-round multiplex PCR. TCRdb itself ran the multiplex PCR reads through MiXCR, one entry per CDR3 protein. Of about 620,000 distinct CDR3 sequences in the sample, about a fifth were seen once. The specimen sequenced was peripheral blood. The receptors here all came from a woman between 18 and 29 years old with stable Graves' hyperthyroidism. Some clones in this sample may be carry-over from other donors' samples.

The J gene is TRBJ1-3, the V gene TRBV12-3 or TRBV12-4; D gene uncertain. The V end lost 6 bases, the J end lost 9 bases, and 9 bases lay between the germline ends. The CDR3 has 11 amino acids. The CDR3 DNA is TGTGCCAGCAGAGAGGATGTCACCATATATTTT. Amino acids: CASREDVTIYF.

About this clonotype: Germline and junction disagree at one end, which may indicate a read error. V usage is TRBV7-9 and J usage is TRBJ1-3; D unclear. From germline, CDR1 is SEHNR and CDR2 FQNEAQ (reference sequence). The CDR3 spans 14 residues. The DNA for the CDR3 is TGTGCCAGCACCCTAGGGCGTACTGGAATCACCATGTATTTT. Translated, it gives CASTLGRTGITMYF.

The rearrangement uses TRBV28 and TRBJ1-5; D call uncertain. Germline V lookup: CDR1 MDHEN, CDR2 SYDVKM. With 7 bases removed from V and 3 bases from J, the gap between germline ends came to 13 bases. The length of the CDR3 is 14 residues. The CDR3 region is CASKEGSVNQPQHF. The CDR3 DNA is TGTGCCAGCAAGGAGGGATCGGTCAATCAGCCCCAGCATTTT.

The V call is TRBV18, the J call TRBJ2-7, with 7 bases identical to TRBD1. J was trimmed by 0 bases and V by 2 bases; bases with no gene match: 4. The germline gives CDR1 KGHSH, CDR2 LQKENI. The CDR3 has 15 residues. The CDR3: CASSPIQGVSYEQYF. CDR3 nucleotides: TGTGCCAGCTCACCAATTCAGGGGGTCTCCTACGAGCAGTACTTC.

This chain joins TRBV6-4 and TRBJ1-1; no firm D call. This CDR3 region has 15 residues. The germline gives CDR1 MRHNA, CDR2 SNTAGT. With 0 bases removed from V and 0 bases from J, the gap between germline ends came to 8 bases. CDR3 sequence reads: CASSDSTSMNTEAFF. As DNA, the CDR3 is TGTGCCAGCAGTGACTCGACAAGCATGAACACTGAAGCTTTCTTT.

Points on this clonotype: Sequence at one end of the junction differs from germline and may be a read error. The rearrangement uses TRBV11-1 and TRBJ2-2, with D possibly TRBD2 on 6 matching bases. Germline CDR1 is SGHAT and CDR2 is FQDESV (reference sequence). CDR3 length equals 15 residues. The CDR3 reads CASSVRGSNIGELFF. In nucleotides, the CDR3 is TGTGCCAGCAGCGTCCGGGGGTCGAACATCGGGGAGCTGTTTTTT.

This clonotype has a count of ten or more. The V call is TRBV5-1, the J call TRBJ1-6; D is possibly TRBD1 (5 bases). The CDR3 is 14 amino acids. Per germline, CDR1 SGHRS and CDR2 YFSETQ. Trimming left V 7 bases short and J 8 bases short, with 16 bases between. The CDR3 loop reads CASGTGVVDSPLHF. The CDR3 coding sequence is TGCGCCAGCGGAACGGGGGTTGTGGATTCACCCCTCCACTTT.

This clonotype occurred many times. V gene TRBV12-3 or TRBV12-4 combines with J gene TRBJ1-1; unclear D gene. The V gene lost 3 bases and the J gene lost 0 bases, with 8 bases spanning the gap. This CDR3 region has 14 residues. CDR3 in DNA: TGTGCCAGCAGTTTTCTGGGCCTGAACACTGAAGCTTTCTTT. Encoded protein: CASSFLGLNTEAFF.

This clonotype was counted at least ten times. V is TRBV15 and J is TRBJ2-7, with a tentative D call TRBD2 (6 bases). The V end lost 0 bases, the J end lost 12 bases, and 24 bases lay between the germline ends. The CDR3 covers 16 residues. The germline V gene encodes CDR1 LNHNV and CDR2 YYDKDF (reference sequence). The CDR3 sequence: CATSRDGAGTPTRVYF. DNA for the CDR3: TGTGCCACCAGCAGAGATGGGGCAGGGACTCCTACGAGGGTGTACTTC.

This clonotype came up many times. The V gene is TRBV13, the J gene TRBJ1-5, with 9 bases aligning to TRBD1. This CDR3 comprises 16 residues. Trimming cost V 4 bases and J 3 bases; bases outside gene matches: 7. Germline V lookup: CDR1 PRHDT, CDR2 FYEKMQ (reference sequence). This chain's CDR3 is CASSSSDRGDNQPQHF. CDR3 DNA: TGTGCCAGCAGCTCTTCGGACAGGGGCGACAATCAGCCCCAGCATTTT.

The rearrangement joins TRBV29-1 to TRBJ1-2; TRBD1 matches at 7 bases. CDR3 length equals 12 residues. Germline lookup yields CDR1 SQVTM and CDR2 ANQGSEA. J gave up 6 bases and V 7 bases, and 8 bases lay outside the gene matches. For the CDR3, the DNA is TGCAGCGCCCGGGACAGCGTCGATGGCTACACCTTC. It translates to CSARDSVDGYTF.

The chain couples TRBV14 to TRBJ2-7; TRBD1 matches 8 bases. Germline V CDR1 and CDR2: SGHDN, FVKESK. The CDR3 loop spans 15 amino acids. V dropped 3 bases and J dropped 6; count of bases not matched to a gene: 10. DNA of the CDR3: TGTGCCAGCAGCCAGCTTTCTGGACAGGGCCGCGAGCAGTACTTC. Its translation is CASSQLSGQGREQYF.

CDR3 residues: CACRDPGHYEQYF. The DNA for the CDR3 is TGTGCCTGTCGGGACCCGGGGCACTACGAGCAGTACTTC. V usage is TRBV30 and J usage is TRBJ2-7; TRBD1 or TRBD2 may be the D gene (5 bases each). From germline, CDR1 is GTSNPN and CDR2 SVGIG (reference sequence). Between the trimmed V and J ends, which lost 6 bases and 3 bases, there was a span of 15 bases. This CDR3 region has 13 residues.

This clonotype has at least ten counts. The chain links TRBV11-2 to TRBJ2-2; D is perhaps TRBD1 (6 bases). With 5 bases removed from V and 1 base from J, the gap between germline ends came to 14 bases. The CDR3 has 16 amino acids. Germline CDR1 is SGHAT and CDR2 is FQNNGV. The CDR3 protein is CASSLQGQMNTGELFF. DNA of the CDR3: TGTGCCAGCAGCCTCCAAGGACAGATGAACACCGGGGAGCTGTTTTTT.

This rearrangement joins TRBV19 to TRBJ1-2; D is perhaps TRBD1 (6 bases). Germline assignment: CDR1 LNHDA and CDR2 SQIVND (reference sequence). The CDR3 has 12 residues. V was clipped by 10 bases and J by 3 bases, with 12 bases between them. In DNA, the CDR3 is TGTGCCACCGCAGGGGATTACTATGGCTACACCTTC. This encodes CATAGDYYGYTF.

At least ten counts were recorded for this clonotype. CDR3 protein: CASSYIGTEQETQYF. CDR3 coding DNA: TGTGCCAGCAGTTACATAGGGACGGAACAAGAGACCCAGTACTTC. This chain joins TRBV6-2 or TRBV6-3 and TRBJ2-5; D could derive from TRBD1 or TRBD2 (5 bases each). This CDR3 contains 15 residues. Trimming left V 2 bases short and J 2 bases short, with 12 bases between. Per germline, CDR1 MNHEY and CDR2 SVGEGT.

This clonotype was seen at least ten times. This rearrangement joins TRBV20-1 to TRBJ1-1; a possible D gene is TRBD1 (5 bases). CDR3 length: 14 amino acids. CDR1 is DFQATT, CDR2 SNEGSKA, per germline (reference sequence). V lost 5 bases to trimming and J lost 1 base, with 14 bases between them. The CDR3 DNA follows: TGCAGTGCTCCACCCGGGGACTCGAACACTGAAGCTTTCTTT. Translating gives CSAPPGDSNTEAFF.

The rearrangement links TRBV12-3 or TRBV12-4 to TRBJ2-7; weak D call: TRBD1 (5 bases). The CDR3 extends over 16 amino acids. V lost 5 bases, J lost 3 bases, and 20 bases lay in between. For the CDR3, the DNA is TGTGCCAGCAGTCCTACCCCCCCTGTAAGGGGCTACGAGCAGTACTTC. This sequence encodes CASSPTPPVRGYEQYF.

The chain carries TRBV6-1 and TRBJ1-3, with D hard to call. V lost 4 bases and J 3 bases, leaving 13 bases between the germline ends. The CDR3 is 15 amino acids. Germline assignment: CDR1 MNHNS and CDR2 SASEGT. The CDR3 reads CASSALAGIGNTIYF. The CDR3 region has the DNA TGTGCCAGCAGTGCCTTAGCGGGGATTGGAAACACCATATATTTT.